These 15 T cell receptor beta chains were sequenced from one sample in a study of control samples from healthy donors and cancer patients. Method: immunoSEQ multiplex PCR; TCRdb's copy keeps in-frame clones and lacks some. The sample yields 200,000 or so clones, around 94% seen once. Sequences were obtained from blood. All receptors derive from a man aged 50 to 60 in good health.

The CDR3 nucleotides are TGTGCCAGCAGGACGGGGGCCTCAACGAACACCGGGGAGCTGTTTTTT. Translated, it gives CASRTGASTNTGELFF. J is TRBJ2-2 and V is TRBV9, with D perhaps matching TRBD1 or TRBD2 (6 bases each). The CDR3 spans 16 residues. V was clipped by 5 bases and J by 0 bases, with 14 bases between them. Germline CDR1 SGDLS, CDR2 YYNGEE.

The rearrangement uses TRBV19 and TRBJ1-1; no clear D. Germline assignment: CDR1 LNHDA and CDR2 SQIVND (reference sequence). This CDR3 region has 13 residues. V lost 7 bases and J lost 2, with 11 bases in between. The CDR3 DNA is TGTGCCAGTAACCAGGCTGCCAACACTGAAGCTTTCTTT. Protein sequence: CASNQAANTEAFF.

The DNA for the CDR3 is TGTGCCAGCAGTTTCGTCGGAGGCGAGACCCAGTACTTC. This codes for CASSFVGGETQYF. The chain uses TRBV6-5 and TRBJ2-5, with D perhaps matching TRBD2 (5 bases). From germline, CDR1 is MNHEY and CDR2 SVGAGI. There are 13 residues in the CDR3. V was pared by 4 bases and J by 5 bases, with 11 bases between.

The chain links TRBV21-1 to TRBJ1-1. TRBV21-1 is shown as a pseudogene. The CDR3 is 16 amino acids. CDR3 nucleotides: TGTGCCAGCAGCAAACGGACAGCGGGCGAGAACACTGAAGCTTTCTTT. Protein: CASSKRTAGENTEAFF.

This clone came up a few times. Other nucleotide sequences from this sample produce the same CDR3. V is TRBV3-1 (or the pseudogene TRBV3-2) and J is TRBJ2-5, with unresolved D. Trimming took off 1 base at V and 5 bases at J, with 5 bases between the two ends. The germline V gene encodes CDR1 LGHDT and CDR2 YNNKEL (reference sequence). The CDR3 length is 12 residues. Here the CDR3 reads CASSQAGETQYF. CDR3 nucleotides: TGTGCCAGCAGCCAAGCCGGTGAGACCCAGTACTTC.

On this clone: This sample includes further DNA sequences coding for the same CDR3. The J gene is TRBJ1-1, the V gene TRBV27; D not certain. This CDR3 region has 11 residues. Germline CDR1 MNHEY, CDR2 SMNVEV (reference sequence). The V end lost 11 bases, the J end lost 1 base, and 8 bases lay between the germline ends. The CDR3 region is CASRRNTEAFF. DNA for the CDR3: TGTGCCTCTCGGCGGAACACTGAAGCTTTCTTT.

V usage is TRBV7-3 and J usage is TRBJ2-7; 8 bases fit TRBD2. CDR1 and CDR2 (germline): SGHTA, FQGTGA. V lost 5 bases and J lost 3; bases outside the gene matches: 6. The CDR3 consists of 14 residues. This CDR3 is CASSPTGGGYEQYF. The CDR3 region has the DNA TGTGCCAGCAGCCCCACGGGGGGGGGCTACGAGCAGTACTTC.

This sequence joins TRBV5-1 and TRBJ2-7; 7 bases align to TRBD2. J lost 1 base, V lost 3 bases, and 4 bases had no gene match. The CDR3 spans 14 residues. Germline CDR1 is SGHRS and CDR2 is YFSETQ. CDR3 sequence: CASSWGGGSYEQYV. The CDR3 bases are TGCGCCAGCAGCTGGGGCGGGGGTTCCTACGAGCAGTACGTC.

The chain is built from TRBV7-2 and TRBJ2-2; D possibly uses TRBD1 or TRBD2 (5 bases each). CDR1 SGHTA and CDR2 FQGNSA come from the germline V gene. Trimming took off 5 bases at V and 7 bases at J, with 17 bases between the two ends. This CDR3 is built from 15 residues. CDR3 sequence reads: CASSQGGTNYGELFF. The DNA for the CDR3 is TGTGCCAGCAGCCAAGGTGGGACGAATTACGGGGAGCTGTTTTTT.

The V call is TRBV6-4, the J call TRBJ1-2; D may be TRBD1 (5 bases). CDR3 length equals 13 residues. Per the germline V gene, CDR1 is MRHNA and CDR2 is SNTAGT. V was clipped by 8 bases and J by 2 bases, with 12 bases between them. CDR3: CASSPRGNYGYTF. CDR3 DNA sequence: TGTGCCAGCTCGCCGCGGGGCAACTATGGCTACACCTTC.

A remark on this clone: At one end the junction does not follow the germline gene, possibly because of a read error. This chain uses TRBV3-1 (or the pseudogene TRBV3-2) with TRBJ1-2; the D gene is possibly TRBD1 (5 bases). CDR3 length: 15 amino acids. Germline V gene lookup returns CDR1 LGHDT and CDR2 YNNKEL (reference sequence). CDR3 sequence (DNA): TGTGCCAGCAGCCAGGGACTAGGGGCTAACTATGGCTACATCTTC. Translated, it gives CASSQGLGANYGYIF.

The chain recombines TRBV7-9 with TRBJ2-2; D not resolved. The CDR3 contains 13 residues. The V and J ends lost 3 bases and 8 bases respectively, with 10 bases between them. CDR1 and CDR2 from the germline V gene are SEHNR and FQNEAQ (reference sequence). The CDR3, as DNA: TGTGCCAGCAGCTTCACAGCAGATGGGGAGCTGTTTTTT. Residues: CASSFTADGELFF.

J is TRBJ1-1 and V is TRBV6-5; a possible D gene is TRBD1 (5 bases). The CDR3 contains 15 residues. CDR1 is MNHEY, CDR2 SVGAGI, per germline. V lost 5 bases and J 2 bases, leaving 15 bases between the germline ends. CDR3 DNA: TGTGCCAGCAGTCCGACCTTCGACAGAAACACTGAAGCTTTCTTT. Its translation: CASSPTFDRNTEAFF.

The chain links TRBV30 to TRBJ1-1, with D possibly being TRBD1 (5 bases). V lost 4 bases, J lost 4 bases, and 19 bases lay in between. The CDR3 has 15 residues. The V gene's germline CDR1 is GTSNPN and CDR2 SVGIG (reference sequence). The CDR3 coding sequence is TGTGCCTGGACCCAACAAGGGGCCCCCTCCACTGAAGCTTTCTTT. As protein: CAWTQQGAPSTEAFF.

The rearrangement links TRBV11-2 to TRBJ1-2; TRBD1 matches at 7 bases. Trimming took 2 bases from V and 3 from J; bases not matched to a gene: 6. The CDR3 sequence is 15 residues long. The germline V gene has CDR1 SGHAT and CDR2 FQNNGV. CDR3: CASSLLGGMDYGYTF. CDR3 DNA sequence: TGTGCCAGCAGCTTATTAGGGGGCATGGACTATGGCTACACCTTC.